This T cell receptor (beta chain) was found in a study of T-cell memory formation after mild COVID-19. General study findings and limits: Researchers found some responding clones in pre-infection memory, a sign that cross-reactive memory joined.

Details on this clonotype: The target antigen is unknown.

Sample barcodes and UMIs were carried by the TCR alpha and TCR beta cDNA libraries that 5'RACE generated with constant-segment primers. TCRdb ran MiXCR on the 5' RACE reads and lists one entry per CDR3 protein. The sample comprises 35,000 to 55,000 distinct CDR3 sequences, less than 9.5% of which are singletons, and about 12% rests with the top ten. The clonotype was recovered from an adult woman who had mild COVID-19 (a few samples of this study predate the infection). Cell type and time point are not known. What was sequenced was PBMCs or a T cell subset sorted from them (not recorded which).

The CDR3 coding sequence is TGCGCCAGCAGCTCCCATCCCGGACAGGGAAACTATGGCTACACCTTC. Translation: CASSSHPGQGNYGYTF. The J gene is TRBJ1-2, the V gene TRBV5-1, with TRBD1 matching 8 bases. The CDR3 runs 16 residues. J was trimmed by 2 bases and V by 3 bases; bases with no gene match: 9. The V gene's germline CDR1 is SGHRS and CDR2 YFSETQ.